This is a list of T cell receptor beta chains from one sample in a study of T-cell memory formation after mild COVID-19. TCRdb reprocessed the 5' RACE reads via MiXCR and lists one record per CDR3 protein. The sample carries about 560,000 distinct CDR3 sequences, roughly 17% recorded once. The sequencing input was PBMCs or a T cell subset sorted from them (not recorded which). These receptors originate from an adult woman who had mild COVID-19 (a few samples of this study predate the infection). Cell type and time point are not known. Both conserved end residues are part of each CDR3.

TRBV6-2/TRBV6-3,TRBJ2-7,CASSSAPRYEQYF
TRBV12-3/TRBV12-4,TRBJ2-3,CASSKGLVIF
TRBV5-1,TRBJ2-3,CASSFRAGASSTDTQYF
TRBV7-6,TRBJ2-3,CASSYPDTATQYF
TRBV5-8,TRBJ2-7,CASSLPTGSNEQYF
TRBV23-1,TRBJ2-5,CASSCNPPQGAQETQYF
TRBV6-2/TRBV6-3,TRBJ2-7,CASKDDRDSSYEQYF
TRBV24-1,TRBJ2-1,CATSDGSGPYYNEQFF
TRBV7-9,TRBJ1-4,CASSSTGRGLTNEKLFF
TRBV11-3,TRBJ2-1,CASSEQGFRDLDNEQFF
TRBV6-5,TRBJ1-1,CASVGGTEAFF
TRBV5-1,TRBJ2-3,CASSPQTGAISNTQYF
TRBV2,TRBJ1-1,CASRPPVLNTEAFF
TRBV5-1,TRBJ1-1,CASSPGTFMNTEAFF
TRBV5-6,TRBJ1-1,CASSLAASGGTWNTEAFF
TRBV5-6,TRBJ2-2,CASTSPTGELFF
TRBV20-1,TRBJ2-5,CSALTSTGQRGTQYF
TRBV11-2,TRBJ2-1,CASSLTPGASYNEQFF
TRBV27,TRBJ2-1,CASSFWAEVGNEQFF
TRBV27,TRBJ1-5,CASSSSSTQPQHF
TRBV29-1,TRBJ2-1,CSLSRGYNNEQFF
TRBV27,TRBJ2-2,CASSPDSGIPGELFF
TRBV7-8,TRBJ1-6,CASSSRDRAINSPLHF
TRBV6-6,TRBJ2-2,CASSYHSPGAGELFF
TRBV6-1,TRBJ1-2,CASSEWDYGYTF
TRBV7-2,TRBJ2-5,CASSRSGSLETQYF
TRBV2,TRBJ2-2,CASTGTGVPGELFF
TRBV3-1,TRBJ1-5,CASSPGPDQPQHF
TRBV25-1,TRBJ2-5,CASSPAGGIQETQYF
TRBV4-1,TRBJ1-1,CASSQGTGWVEKAFF
TRBV6-6,TRBJ1-1,CASTKDKNTEAFF
TRBV20-1,TRBJ2-4,CSARRSWGGGKNIQYF
TRBV12-3/TRBV12-4,TRBJ1-6,CASSLGDSNSPLHF
TRBV6-5,TRBJ1-2,CASSYSKSPRGNGYTF
TRBV5-1,TRBJ2-4,CASSLGQAKNIQYF
TRBV12-3/TRBV12-4,TRBJ2-3,CASSSAASRADTQYF